Listed below are T cell receptor beta chains from one sample, sequenced in a study of PD-L1 blockade in urothelial cancer. Libraries were prepared by immunoSEQ multiplex PCR; TCRdb keeps only in-frame clonotypes and omits some of them. The sample consists of over 75,000 clones, 80% to 90% of them appearing once. The input for sequencing was PBMCs, taken around atezolizumab (anti-PD-L1) treatment. The source is a woman of 80 years or more with urothelial cancer. CDR3s include the opening cysteine and the closing phenylalanine or tryptophan. The D gene is left open where the match is weak. The listing skips clone size in some rows; elsewhere it reads once, few, many or a size class.

j_call d_call clone_size v_call cdr3_nt cdr3_aa
TRBJ2-7 - - TRBV11-2 TGTGCCAGCAGCTGGCGGCGGCGGGTCGAGCAGTACTTC CASSWRRRVEQYF
TRBJ2-2 TRBD2 - TRBV2 TGTGCCAGCTCTAGCGGGATTGTCGGGGAGCTGTTTTTT CASSSGIVGELFF
TRBJ1-2 TRBD1 - TRBV28 TGTGCCAGCAGCCTATTAATAGGGGGGACAGGGGGCTCTAACTATGGCTACACCTTC CASSLLIGGTGGSNYGYTF
TRBJ2-7 - - TRBV19 TGTGCCAGTAGGGGGAGCTTCTACGAGCAGTACTTC CASRGSFYEQYF
TRBJ2-1 TRBD2 - TRBV5-1 TGCGCCAGCAGCATGGGACTAGCGGGTGGGGATGAGCAGTTCTTC CASSMGLAGGDEQFF
TRBJ2-1 - - TRBV6-5 TGTGCCAGCAGTTTAGCGGACCCCTCCTACAATGAGCAGTTCTTC CASSLADPSYNEQFF
TRBJ2-2 - - TRBV9 TGTGCCAGCAGCGCGCGGACAGGAGGGTCCGGGGAGCTGTTTTTT CASSARTGGSGELFF
TRBJ2-5 TRBD2 - TRBV28 TGTGCCAGCAGAGGCAGCGGGGGACGGACCCAGTACTTC CASRGSGGRTQYF
TRBJ1-1 - - TRBV14 TGTGCCAGCAGCCAGGCCCTGGGGGGAGAAGCTTTCTTT CASSQALGGEAFF
TRBJ1-4 - - TRBV28 TGTGCCAGCAGTTCGGCCCTTGGGGGGGGTGAAAAACTGTTTTTT CASSSALGGGEKLFF
TRBJ2-7 - - TRBV4-1 TGCGCCAGCAGCCAAGATGGGTCAGGGATCCCCTACGAGCAGTACTTC CASSQDGSGIPYEQYF
TRBJ1-4 - - TRBV5-1 TGCGCCAGCAGCGAGACCCGCGGACAGCCCATAAATGAAAAACTGTTTTTT CASSETRGQPINEKLFF
TRBJ2-7 - - TRBV30 TGTGCCTGGAGTGTACGGGATGGTTCCGAGCAGTACTTC CAWSVRDGSEQYF
TRBJ2-3 - - TRBV7-3 TGTGCCAGCAGTATCTCGTCGTCGACAGATACGCAGTATTTT CASSISSSTDTQYF
TRBJ2-5 TRBD2 - TRBV15 TGTGCCACCAGCAGAAGAGCGGGGGGCTCGGGAGAGACCCAGTACTTC CATSRRAGGSGETQYF
TRBJ2-7 - - TRBV7-6 TGTGCCAGCAGCTTGGGGACACTTTACGAGCAGTACTTC CASSLGTLYEQYF
TRBJ2-7 TRBD1 - TRBV19 TGTGCCAGTAGTGACCTGCGGACAGGGGGTAAAAACGAGCAGTACTTC CASSDLRTGGKNEQYF
TRBJ2-1 TRBD1 - TRBV7-3 TGTGCCAGCAGCTCGGACAGGGGGGGTTACAATGAGCAGTTCTTC CASSSDRGGYNEQFF
TRBJ2-2 TRBD2 - TRBV4-2 TGTGCCAGCAGCCAAGGTCCAGCGGGAGGAGTCGATACCGGGGAGCTGTTTTTT CASSQGPAGGVDTGELFF
TRBJ1-4 - once TRBV27 TGTGCCAGCAGTTTAGGAGGTGGGACTCTGTTTTTT CASSLGGGTLFF
TRBJ2-2 - - TRBV14 TGTGCCAGCAGCCAATATGACACCGGGGAGCTGTTTTTT CASSQYDTGELFF
TRBJ2-1 - - TRBV19 TGTGCCAGTAGTCCCCAAGGGGAACGGCGGGAATTCTTC CASSPQGERREFF
TRBJ1-1 - - TRBV19 TGTGCCAGTAGTATAATACAGGGTGAAGCTTTCTTT CASSIIQGEAFF
TRBJ2-7 TRBD1 - TRBV18 TGTGCCAGCTCACCAGGGGACAGCTACGAGCAGTACTTC CASSPGDSYEQYF
TRBJ2-3 - - TRBV5-1 TGCGCCAGCAGCTTAACCGGGGGGCTTGGCACAGATACGCAGTATTTT CASSLTGGLGTDTQYF
TRBJ1-5 - - TRBV9 TGTGCCAGCAGCATAGACAGTACTCAGCCCCAGCATTTT CASSIDSTQPQHF
TRBJ2-5 - once TRBV7-9 TGTGCCAGCAGTTCCCTGGTCGGAGTAGAGACCCAGTACTTC CASSSLVGVETQYF
TRBJ2-1 - - TRBV18 TGTGCCAGCTCAGCACGAATAGGAGGGGCTGAGGATGAGCAGTTCTTC CASSARIGGAEDEQFF
TRBJ2-5 TRBD1 - TRBV5-4 TGTGCCAGCAGCACCGGACAGGGGGCGTACCAAGAGACCCAGTACTTC CASSTGQGAYQETQYF
TRBJ2-7 - - TRBV2 TGTGCCAGCAGTGAGATTGGAGGCTTAACCTACGAGCAGTACTTC CASSEIGGLTYEQYF
TRBJ2-7 TRBD2 - TRBV14 TGTGCCAGCAGCTCGGGACTACGAAGCGAGCAGTACTTC CASSSGLRSEQYF
TRBJ2-7 - - TRBV7-8 TGTGCCAGCAGCTTAGGTAGCGGTCCCTGGAAGCAGTACTTC CASSLGSGPWKQYF
TRBJ2-2 - few TRBV19 TGTGCCAGTAGGTCAGGGTTCGGGGAGCTGTTTTTT CASRSGFGELFF
TRBJ2-1 TRBD2 - TRBV6-5 TGTGCCAGCAGTTACCGACTAGCGGGAGGGCCGAATGAGCAGTTCTTC CASSYRLAGGPNEQFF
TRBJ1-5 - - TRBV11-2 TGTGCCAGCAGCTTAGATCGGGGGTACAATCAGCCCCAGCATTTT CASSLDRGYNQPQHF
TRBJ1-4 - - TRBV19 TGTGCCAGCGGAGTAAGTGAAAAACTGTTTTTT CASGVSEKLFF
TRBJ1-1 - - TRBV6-6 TGTGCCAGCAGTACCCTCCGGCGGGGTGAAGCTTTCTTT CASSTLRRGEAFF
TRBJ1-4 TRBD1 - TRBV5-1 TGCGCCAGCAGCGTGACCGGGACAGCCGTTAATGAAAAACTGTTTTTT CASSVTGTAVNEKLFF
TRBJ1-2 - - TRBV4-1 TGCGCCAGCAGCCAAGATAGGCCAGGGGAGATCTATGGCTACACCTTC CASSQDRPGEIYGYTF
TRBJ2-3 TRBD1 - TRBV18 TGTGCCAGCTCCCCGGGACAGACAGATACGCAGTATTTT CASSPGQTDTQYF
TRBJ2-6 - - TRBV5-1 TGCGCCAGCAGCTTGGGTTCCAGCTCTGGGGCCAACGTCCTGACTTTC CASSLGSSSGANVLTF
TRBJ2-1 TRBD2 - TRBV6-5 TGTGCCAGCAGTTCCGCCCGGACTAGCAGTTTGAATGAGCAGTTCTTC CASSSARTSSLNEQFF
TRBJ2-3 TRBD2 - TRBV9 TGTGCCAGCAGCCCGAGGACTAGCGGAGATACGCAGTATTTT CASSPRTSGDTQYF
TRBJ2-1 - - TRBV11-2 TGTGCCAGCAGCTTAGTCCCCGGCGGCTCCTACAATGAGCAGTTCTTC CASSLVPGGSYNEQFF
TRBJ1-1 TRBD1 once TRBV30 TGTGCCTGGAATCCCCCCCAAGGGGGCATGAACACTGAAGCTTTCTTT CAWNPPQGGMNTEAFF